This T cell receptor (beta chain) appears in the sequencing data of a study of blood T cell repertoires in COVID-19. Across the study: The cDNA or gDNA used as material had been derived from T cells, B-cell-depleted T cells, or PBMCs.

As originally analysed: Reference gene primer amplification gave nucleated cell count estimates. The data were produced by immunoSEQ multiplex PCR, yet TCRdb's version contains in-frame clones alone and is incomplete. V, J and clone size derive from that table, while D and trimming were established from the DNA sequence. The sample holds 31,000 or so clones, about 85% seen once. Germline V gene lookup returns CDR1 SEHNR and CDR2 FQNEAQ (reference sequence). The V and J ends lost 5 bases and 4 bases, in that order; junction bases with no gene match: 15. The CDR3 covers 19 residues. The chain carries TRBV7-9 and TRBJ2-6, with TRBD1 matching 9 bases. The sequence came from a human donor in a cohort sampled during active COVID-19. Input material: peripheral blood. The CDR3 region is CASSPGQGAGKWGANVLTF. CDR3 nucleotides: TGTGCCAGCAGCCCGGGACAGGGTGCGGGTAAATGGGGGGCCAACGTCCTGACTTTC.